This entry concerns a single T cell receptor beta chain. Its target is not known. These data originate in a study of T-cell memory formation after mild COVID-19. Study-level background: Most TCR clusters belonged to a single donor.

Findings of the study overall: Mainly CM and EM harbored the contracting CD4+ clones; mainly EMRA harbored the CD8+ ones. Clones shrinking from day 15 to 85 showed even CD4/CD8 mixes; later expanders tilted CD4+.

With constant-segment primers, 5'RACE yielded cDNA libraries of TCR alpha and TCR beta that carried sample barcodes and UMIs. One entry per CDR3 protein results from TCRdb running MiXCR on the 5' RACE reads. The data contain 250,000 to 300,000 distinct CDR3 sequences, roughly 17% of them singletons. The germline V gene has CDR1 SEHNR and CDR2 FQNEAQ (reference sequence). The CDR3 has 14 amino acids. Unmatched junction bases numbered 4, after V lost 6 bases and J lost 3 bases. The clonotype comes from a man between 18 and 35 years old who had mild COVID-19 (a few samples of this study predate the infection). Cell type and time point are not known. The V gene is TRBV7-9, the J gene TRBJ2-3; 9 bases map to TRBD1. Sequenced: PBMCs or a T cell subset sorted from them (not recorded which). The CDR3 DNA is TGTGCCAGCAGACAGACAGGGGGGACAGATACGCAGTATTTT. This gives the protein CASRQTGGTDTQYF.